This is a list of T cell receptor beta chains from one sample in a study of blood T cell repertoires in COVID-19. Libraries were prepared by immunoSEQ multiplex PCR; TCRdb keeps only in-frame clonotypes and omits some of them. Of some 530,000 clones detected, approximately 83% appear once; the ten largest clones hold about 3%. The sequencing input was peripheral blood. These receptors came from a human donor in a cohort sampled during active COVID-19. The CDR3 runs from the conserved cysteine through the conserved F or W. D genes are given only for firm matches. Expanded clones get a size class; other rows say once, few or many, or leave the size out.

CDR3nt: TGTGCCAGCAGCCGGGGATCCCACTCTGGAAACACCATATATTTT
CDR3aa: CASSRGSHSGNTIYF
abundance: .
v_gene: TRBV6-5
j_gene: TRBJ1-3
d_gene: .

CDR3nt: TGTGCCAGTAGTTCAGGGCATCGGTATGGCTACACCTTC
CDR3aa: CASSSGHRYGYTF
abundance: .
v_gene: TRBV19
j_gene: TRBJ1-2
d_gene: .

CDR3nt: TGTGCCAGCAGTACGCAGCGGGAGGGCCCGGCAGATACGCAGTATTTT
CDR3aa: CASSTQREGPADTQYF
abundance: .
v_gene: TRBV27
j_gene: TRBJ2-3
d_gene: TRBD2

CDR3nt: TGTGCCAGCAGTTTACTCAGGGGACAACCGAGCTCTGGGGCCAACGTCCTGACTTTC
CDR3aa: CASSLLRGQPSSGANVLTF
abundance: .
v_gene: TRBV28
j_gene: TRBJ2-6
d_gene: .

CDR3nt: TGTGCCTGGGGGAAGGGGTCCTACAATGAGCAGTTCTTC
CDR3aa: CAWGKGSYNEQFF
abundance: .
v_gene: TRBV30
j_gene: TRBJ2-1
d_gene: .

CDR3nt: TGTGCCAGCAGCAAAGATACTGGACTAGCGGGAAACAATGAGCAGTTCTTC
CDR3aa: CASSKDTGLAGNNEQFF
abundance: .
v_gene: TRBV21-1
j_gene: TRBJ2-1
d_gene: .

CDR3nt: TGTGCCAGCAGCCAAGATCTAGCGCAAGAGACCCAGTACTTC
CDR3aa: CASSQDLAQETQYF
abundance: .
v_gene: TRBV14
j_gene: TRBJ2-5
d_gene: .

CDR3nt: TGTGCCAGTACCCTTGGGGTAAGGGAGGCCACCGGGGAGCTGTTTTTT
CDR3aa: CASTLGVREATGELFF
abundance: once
v_gene: TRBV19
j_gene: TRBJ2-2
d_gene: .

CDR3nt: TGTGCCAGTAGAAGGGACAGGACGTCGAACACTGAAGCTTTCTTT
CDR3aa: CASRRDRTSNTEAFF
abundance: few
v_gene: TRBV19
j_gene: TRBJ1-1
d_gene: TRBD1

CDR3nt: TGTGCCAGCAGCTTAGTAGTGGGAGGGGTTGGCGTGCCCACAGATACGCAGTATTTT
CDR3aa: CASSLVVGGVGVPTDTQYF
abundance: .
v_gene: TRBV7-3
j_gene: TRBJ2-3
d_gene: TRBD2

CDR3nt: TGCGCCAGCAGCCGGGGGACAGGGAATAATTCACCCCTCCACTTT
CDR3aa: CASSRGTGNNSPLHF
abundance: .
v_gene: TRBV4-3
j_gene: TRBJ1-6
d_gene: TRBD1

CDR3nt: TGTGCCAGCAGCCCATTAGCGGACCAATACGAGCAGTACTTC
CDR3aa: CASSPLADQYEQYF
abundance: .
v_gene: TRBV6-5
j_gene: TRBJ2-7
d_gene: .

CDR3nt: TGTGCCAGCAGCTTAGGGGTAGCGGGAGGGAGCACAGATACGCAGTATTTT
CDR3aa: CASSLGVAGGSTDTQYF
abundance: .
v_gene: TRBV7-9
j_gene: TRBJ2-3
d_gene: TRBD2

CDR3nt: TGCAGCGTTTCGTTGACAGGAGTCAGCACAGATACGCAGTATTTT
CDR3aa: CSVSLTGVSTDTQYF
abundance: .
v_gene: TRBV29-1
j_gene: TRBJ2-3
d_gene: .

CDR3nt: TGTGCCAGCAGCCATGAGTCCGGGATTTCTGAGCAGTTCTTC
CDR3aa: CASSHESGISEQFF
abundance: .
v_gene: TRBV3-1/TRBV3-2
j_gene: TRBJ2-1
d_gene: .

CDR3nt: TGTGCCAGCAGCCAAGATCTTGACTGGTACGAGCAGTACTTC
CDR3aa: CASSQDLDWYEQYF
abundance: once
v_gene: TRBV3-1/TRBV3-2
j_gene: TRBJ2-7
d_gene: .

CDR3nt: TGTGCCAGCAGCCCTAGCGGGACCCTCTCCTACGAGCAGTACTTC
CDR3aa: CASSPSGTLSYEQYF
abundance: .
v_gene: TRBV14
j_gene: TRBJ2-7
d_gene: TRBD2

CDR3nt: TGTGCCAGCAGCCCCCGGTTTTTAGAGACCCAGTACTTC
CDR3aa: CASSPRFLETQYF
abundance: few
v_gene: TRBV7-8
j_gene: TRBJ2-5
d_gene: .

CDR3nt: TGTGCCAGCAGTCGTAACTATGGCTACACCTTC
CDR3aa: CASSRNYGYTF
abundance: few
v_gene: TRBV28
j_gene: TRBJ1-2
d_gene: .

CDR3nt: TGTGCCAGCAGTCCCCTCCGGGAGTATGAAGAGACCCAGTACTTC
CDR3aa: CASSPLREYEETQYF
abundance: few
v_gene: TRBV28
j_gene: TRBJ2-5
d_gene: .

CDR3nt: TGTGCCACCAGTGATGCGGGACTAGCGGGAGGAGATGAGCAGTTCTTC
CDR3aa: CATSDAGLAGGDEQFF
abundance: .
v_gene: TRBV24-1
j_gene: TRBJ2-1
d_gene: TRBD2

CDR3nt: TGTGCCAGCAGCGAACGACAGGGGAGTAGGTCCTACAATGAGCAGTTCTTC
CDR3aa: CASSERQGSRSYNEQFF
abundance: few
v_gene: TRBV9
j_gene: TRBJ2-1
d_gene: TRBD1

CDR3nt: TGTGCCAGCTCACCGAGGGACAGCCAAGAGACCCAGTACTTC
CDR3aa: CASSPRDSQETQYF
abundance: .
v_gene: TRBV18
j_gene: TRBJ2-5
d_gene: TRBD1